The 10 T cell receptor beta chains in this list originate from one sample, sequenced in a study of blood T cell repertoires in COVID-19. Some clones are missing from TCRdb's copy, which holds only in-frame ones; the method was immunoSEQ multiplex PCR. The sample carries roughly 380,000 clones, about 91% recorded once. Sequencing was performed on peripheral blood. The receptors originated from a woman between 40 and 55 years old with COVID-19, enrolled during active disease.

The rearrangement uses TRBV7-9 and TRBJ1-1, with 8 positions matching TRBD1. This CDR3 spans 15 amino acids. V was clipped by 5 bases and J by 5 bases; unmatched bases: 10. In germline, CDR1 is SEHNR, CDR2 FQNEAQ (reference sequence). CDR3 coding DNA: TGTGCCAGCAGCCACAGGGGGAATCTGGAGACTGAAGCTTTCTTT. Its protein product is CASSHRGNLETEAFF.

CDR3 in DNA: TGTGCCAGCAGCGCTCGGGACAGGGGAAACACCATATATTTT. Translated: CASSARDRGNTIYF. This sequence joins TRBV9 and TRBJ1-3; 8 bases are shared with TRBD1. Per the germline V gene, CDR1 is SGDLS and CDR2 is YYNGEE. The CDR3 is 14 amino acids. The junction had 3 bases not matched to a gene; V was cut back by 3 bases and J by 4 bases.

CDR3 amino acids: CASSVRQGNEQFF. DNA for the CDR3: TGTGCCAGCAGTGTCCGACAGGGAAATGAGCAGTTCTTC. This rearrangement joins TRBV2 to TRBJ2-1, with TRBD1 matching over 7 bases. Germline lookup yields CDR1 SNHLY and CDR2 FYNNEI. V dropped 4 bases and J dropped 7; count of bases not matched to a gene: 4. This CDR3 region has 13 residues.

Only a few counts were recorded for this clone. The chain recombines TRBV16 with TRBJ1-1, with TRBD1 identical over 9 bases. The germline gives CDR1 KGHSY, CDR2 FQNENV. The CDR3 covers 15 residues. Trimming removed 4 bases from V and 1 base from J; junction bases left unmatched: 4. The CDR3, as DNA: TGTGCCAGCAGCCGATCGGGACAGGGGAACACTGAAGCTTTCTTT. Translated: CASSRSGQGNTEAFF.

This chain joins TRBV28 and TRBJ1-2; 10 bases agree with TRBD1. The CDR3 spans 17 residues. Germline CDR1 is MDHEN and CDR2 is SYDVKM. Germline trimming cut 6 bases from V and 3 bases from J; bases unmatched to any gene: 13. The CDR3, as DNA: TGTGCCAGCAGCAAGGGTTGGACAGGGGGTAACGACTATGGCTACACCTTC. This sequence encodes CASSKGWTGGNDYGYTF.

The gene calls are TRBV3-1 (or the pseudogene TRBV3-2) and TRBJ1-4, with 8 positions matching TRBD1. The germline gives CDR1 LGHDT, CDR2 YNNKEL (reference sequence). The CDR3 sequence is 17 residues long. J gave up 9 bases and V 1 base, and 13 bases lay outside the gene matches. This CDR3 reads CASSQVSGGIRGQKLFF. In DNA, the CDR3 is TGTGCCAGCAGCCAAGTCAGTGGAGGAATCAGGGGGCAAAAACTGTTTTTT.

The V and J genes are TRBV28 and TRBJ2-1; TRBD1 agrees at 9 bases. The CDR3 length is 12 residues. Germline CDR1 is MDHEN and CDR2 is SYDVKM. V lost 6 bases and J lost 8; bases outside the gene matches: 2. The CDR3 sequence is CASSRTGDEQFF. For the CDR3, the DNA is TGTGCCAGCAGCCGGACAGGGGATGAGCAGTTCTTC.

CDR3 nucleotides: TGTGCCAGCAGTTTATATGGACTAGCGTACTTC. Translating gives CASSLYGLAYF. The J gene is TRBJ2-7, the V gene TRBV28, with TRBD2 identical over 8 bases. Germline CDR1 reads MDHEN; CDR2 reads SYDVKM. CDR3 size: 11 residues. Trimming cost V 1 base and J 12 bases; bases outside gene matches: 2.

The CDR3: CASSRPGQNGYTF. The CDR3 coding sequence is TGTGCCAGCAGCCGGCCGGGACAAAATGGCTACACCTTC. V is TRBV7-9 and J is TRBJ1-2, with a possible D match to TRBD1 (6 bases). The CDR3 has 13 amino acids. Trimming removed 5 bases at V and 6 bases at J, with 13 bases between. Germline CDR1 SEHNR, CDR2 FQNEAQ (reference sequence).

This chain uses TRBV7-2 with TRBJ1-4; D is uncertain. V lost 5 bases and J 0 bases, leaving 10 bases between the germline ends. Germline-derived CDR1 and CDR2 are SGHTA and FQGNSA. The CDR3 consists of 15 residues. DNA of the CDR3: TGTGCCAGCAGCGCGGGCTCAGCAACTAATGAAAAACTGTTTTTT. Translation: CASSAGSATNEKLFF.